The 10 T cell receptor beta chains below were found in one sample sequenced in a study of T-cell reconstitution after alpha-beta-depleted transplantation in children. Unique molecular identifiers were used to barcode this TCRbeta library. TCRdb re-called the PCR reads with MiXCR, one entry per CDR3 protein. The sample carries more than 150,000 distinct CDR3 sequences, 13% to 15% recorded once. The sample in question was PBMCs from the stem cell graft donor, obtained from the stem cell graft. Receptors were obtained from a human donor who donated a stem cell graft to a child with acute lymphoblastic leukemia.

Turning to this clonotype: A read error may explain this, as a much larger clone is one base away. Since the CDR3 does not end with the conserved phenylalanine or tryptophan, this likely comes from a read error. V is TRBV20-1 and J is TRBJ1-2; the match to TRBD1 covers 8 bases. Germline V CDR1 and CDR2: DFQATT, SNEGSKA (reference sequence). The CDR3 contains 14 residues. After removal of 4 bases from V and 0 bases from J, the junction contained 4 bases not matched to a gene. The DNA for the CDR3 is TGCAGTGCTAACCGGGACAGGACTAACTATGGCTACACCCTC. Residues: CSANRDRTNYGYTL.

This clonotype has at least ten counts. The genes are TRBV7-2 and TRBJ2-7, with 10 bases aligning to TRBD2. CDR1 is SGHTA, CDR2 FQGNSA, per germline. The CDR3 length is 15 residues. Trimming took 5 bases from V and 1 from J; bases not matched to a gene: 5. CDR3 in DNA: TGTGCCAGCAGCCCCACTAGCGGGGCATCCTACGAGCAGTACTTC. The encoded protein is CASSPTSGASYEQYF.

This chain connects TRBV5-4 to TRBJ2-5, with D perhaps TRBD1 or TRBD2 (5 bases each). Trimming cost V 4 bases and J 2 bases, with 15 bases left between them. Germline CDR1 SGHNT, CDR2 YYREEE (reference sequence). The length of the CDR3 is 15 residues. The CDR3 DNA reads TGTGCCAGCAGCCAGGAAATGGGGGATCAAGAGACCCAGTACTTC. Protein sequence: CASSQEMGDQETQYF.

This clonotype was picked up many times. CDR3 region: CASSQDWQTNQPQHF. CDR3 coding DNA: TGTGCCAGCAGCCAAGATTGGCAGACGAATCAGCCCCAGCATTTT. The genes are TRBV3-1 and TRBJ1-5, with D unresolved. Germline lookup yields CDR1 LGHDT and CDR2 YNNKEL (reference sequence). The CDR3 totals 15 residues. Trimming shortened V by 0 bases and J by 4 bases, and 10 bases separated the two germline ends.

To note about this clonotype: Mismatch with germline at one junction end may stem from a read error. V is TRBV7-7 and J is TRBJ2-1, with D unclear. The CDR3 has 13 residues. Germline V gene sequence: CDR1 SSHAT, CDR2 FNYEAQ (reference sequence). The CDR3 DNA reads TGTGCTAGCAGCGAGGTCCGGAGCAGTGAGCAGTTCTTC. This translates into CASSEVRSSEQFF.

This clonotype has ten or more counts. The CDR3 bases are TGTGCCAGCAGCCTGGACCCGCGGGACAAAAACTCCTACGAGCAGTACTTC. Residues: CASSLDPRDKNSYEQYF. The genes are TRBV5-4 and TRBJ2-7, with D perhaps given as TRBD1 or TRBD2 (6 bases each). The CDR3 extends over 17 amino acids. V gave up 4 bases and J gave up 0 bases, with 20 bases separating them. The germline V gene encodes CDR1 SGHNT and CDR2 YYREEE (reference sequence).

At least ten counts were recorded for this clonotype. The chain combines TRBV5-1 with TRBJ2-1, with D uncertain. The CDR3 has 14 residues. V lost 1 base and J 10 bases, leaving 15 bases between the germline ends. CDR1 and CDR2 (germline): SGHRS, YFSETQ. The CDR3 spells CASSLLAGVDEQFF. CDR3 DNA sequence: TGCGCCAGCAGCTTGTTGGCAGGCGTTGACGAGCAGTTCTTC.

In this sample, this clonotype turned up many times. CDR3 sequence: CASSHYGQGGETQYF. In nucleotides, the CDR3 is TGTGCCAGCAGCCACTATGGACAGGGAGGCGAGACCCAGTACTTC. The genes are TRBV14 and TRBJ2-5; 8 bases agree with TRBD1. V lost 3 bases to trimming and J lost 5 bases; unmatched junction nucleotides: 8. This CDR3 is built from 15 residues. Germline V gene sequence: CDR1 SGHDN, CDR2 FVKESK.

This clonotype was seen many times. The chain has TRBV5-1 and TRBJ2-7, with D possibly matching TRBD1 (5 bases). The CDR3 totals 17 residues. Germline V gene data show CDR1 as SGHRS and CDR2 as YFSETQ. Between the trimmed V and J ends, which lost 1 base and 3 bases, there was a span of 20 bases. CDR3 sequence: CASSLYLDTDQYYEQYF. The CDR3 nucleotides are TGCGCCAGCAGCTTGTACTTGGACACGGACCAGTACTACGAGCAGTACTTC.

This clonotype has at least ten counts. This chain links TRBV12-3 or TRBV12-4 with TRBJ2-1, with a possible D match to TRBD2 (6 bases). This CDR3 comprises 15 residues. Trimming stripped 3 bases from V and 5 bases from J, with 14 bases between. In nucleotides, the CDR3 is TGTGCCAGCAGTTTTGGGCGGGGCAGAAACAATGAGCAGTTCTTC. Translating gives CASSFGRGRNNEQFF.